This T cell receptor beta chain is drawn from a study of T cells in Graves' hyperthyroidism and ophthalmopathy. To note about this clonotype: The antigen remains unidentified.

TCR beta CDR3 region amplification was performed from RNA transcripts. Carried out on the TCR CDR3, a first-round RT-PCR used the HTBI primer set. TCRdb independently ran MiXCR on the multiplex PCR reads; one entry per CDR3 protein. The sample contains about 640,000 distinct CDR3 sequences, 45% of which appear only once. Broader study findings: Within blood appeared most thyroid clonotypes that had expanded above 0.001.

Patients with uncontrolled infections, other autoimmune diseases, pregnancy or lactation were excluded. Trimming removed 1 base at V and 2 bases at J, with 16 bases between. This CDR3 comprises 18 residues. Germline V gene data show CDR1 as SGDLS and CDR2 as YYNGEE. V and J are TRBV9 and TRBJ2-6, with D possibly TRBD1 on 6 matching bases. This sequence was found in an adult man with Graves' disease, either hyperthyroidism or ophthalmopathy (not recorded which). The sample was peripheral blood or thyroid tissue (not recorded which). The CDR3, as DNA: TGTGCCAGCAGCGTATACAACAGGGTTGGGCCTGGGGCCAACGTCCTGACTTTC. Translating gives CASSVYNRVGPGANVLTF.